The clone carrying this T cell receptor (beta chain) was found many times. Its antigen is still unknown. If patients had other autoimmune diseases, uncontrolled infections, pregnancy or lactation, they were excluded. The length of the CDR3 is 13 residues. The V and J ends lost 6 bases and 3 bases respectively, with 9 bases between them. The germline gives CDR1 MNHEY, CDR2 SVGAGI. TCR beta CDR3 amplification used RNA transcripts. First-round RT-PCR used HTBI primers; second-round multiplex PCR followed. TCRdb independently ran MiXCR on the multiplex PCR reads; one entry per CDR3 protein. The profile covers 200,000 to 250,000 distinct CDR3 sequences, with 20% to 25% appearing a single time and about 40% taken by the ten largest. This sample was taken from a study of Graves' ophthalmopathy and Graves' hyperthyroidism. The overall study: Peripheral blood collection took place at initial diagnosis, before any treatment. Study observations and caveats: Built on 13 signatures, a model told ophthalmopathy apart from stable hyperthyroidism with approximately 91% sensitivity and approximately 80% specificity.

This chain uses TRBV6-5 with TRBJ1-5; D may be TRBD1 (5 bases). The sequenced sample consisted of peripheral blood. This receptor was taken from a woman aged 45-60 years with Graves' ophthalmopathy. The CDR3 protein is CASRTEDNQPQHF. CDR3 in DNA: TGTGCCAGCAGGACAGAAGACAATCAGCCCCAGCATTTT.